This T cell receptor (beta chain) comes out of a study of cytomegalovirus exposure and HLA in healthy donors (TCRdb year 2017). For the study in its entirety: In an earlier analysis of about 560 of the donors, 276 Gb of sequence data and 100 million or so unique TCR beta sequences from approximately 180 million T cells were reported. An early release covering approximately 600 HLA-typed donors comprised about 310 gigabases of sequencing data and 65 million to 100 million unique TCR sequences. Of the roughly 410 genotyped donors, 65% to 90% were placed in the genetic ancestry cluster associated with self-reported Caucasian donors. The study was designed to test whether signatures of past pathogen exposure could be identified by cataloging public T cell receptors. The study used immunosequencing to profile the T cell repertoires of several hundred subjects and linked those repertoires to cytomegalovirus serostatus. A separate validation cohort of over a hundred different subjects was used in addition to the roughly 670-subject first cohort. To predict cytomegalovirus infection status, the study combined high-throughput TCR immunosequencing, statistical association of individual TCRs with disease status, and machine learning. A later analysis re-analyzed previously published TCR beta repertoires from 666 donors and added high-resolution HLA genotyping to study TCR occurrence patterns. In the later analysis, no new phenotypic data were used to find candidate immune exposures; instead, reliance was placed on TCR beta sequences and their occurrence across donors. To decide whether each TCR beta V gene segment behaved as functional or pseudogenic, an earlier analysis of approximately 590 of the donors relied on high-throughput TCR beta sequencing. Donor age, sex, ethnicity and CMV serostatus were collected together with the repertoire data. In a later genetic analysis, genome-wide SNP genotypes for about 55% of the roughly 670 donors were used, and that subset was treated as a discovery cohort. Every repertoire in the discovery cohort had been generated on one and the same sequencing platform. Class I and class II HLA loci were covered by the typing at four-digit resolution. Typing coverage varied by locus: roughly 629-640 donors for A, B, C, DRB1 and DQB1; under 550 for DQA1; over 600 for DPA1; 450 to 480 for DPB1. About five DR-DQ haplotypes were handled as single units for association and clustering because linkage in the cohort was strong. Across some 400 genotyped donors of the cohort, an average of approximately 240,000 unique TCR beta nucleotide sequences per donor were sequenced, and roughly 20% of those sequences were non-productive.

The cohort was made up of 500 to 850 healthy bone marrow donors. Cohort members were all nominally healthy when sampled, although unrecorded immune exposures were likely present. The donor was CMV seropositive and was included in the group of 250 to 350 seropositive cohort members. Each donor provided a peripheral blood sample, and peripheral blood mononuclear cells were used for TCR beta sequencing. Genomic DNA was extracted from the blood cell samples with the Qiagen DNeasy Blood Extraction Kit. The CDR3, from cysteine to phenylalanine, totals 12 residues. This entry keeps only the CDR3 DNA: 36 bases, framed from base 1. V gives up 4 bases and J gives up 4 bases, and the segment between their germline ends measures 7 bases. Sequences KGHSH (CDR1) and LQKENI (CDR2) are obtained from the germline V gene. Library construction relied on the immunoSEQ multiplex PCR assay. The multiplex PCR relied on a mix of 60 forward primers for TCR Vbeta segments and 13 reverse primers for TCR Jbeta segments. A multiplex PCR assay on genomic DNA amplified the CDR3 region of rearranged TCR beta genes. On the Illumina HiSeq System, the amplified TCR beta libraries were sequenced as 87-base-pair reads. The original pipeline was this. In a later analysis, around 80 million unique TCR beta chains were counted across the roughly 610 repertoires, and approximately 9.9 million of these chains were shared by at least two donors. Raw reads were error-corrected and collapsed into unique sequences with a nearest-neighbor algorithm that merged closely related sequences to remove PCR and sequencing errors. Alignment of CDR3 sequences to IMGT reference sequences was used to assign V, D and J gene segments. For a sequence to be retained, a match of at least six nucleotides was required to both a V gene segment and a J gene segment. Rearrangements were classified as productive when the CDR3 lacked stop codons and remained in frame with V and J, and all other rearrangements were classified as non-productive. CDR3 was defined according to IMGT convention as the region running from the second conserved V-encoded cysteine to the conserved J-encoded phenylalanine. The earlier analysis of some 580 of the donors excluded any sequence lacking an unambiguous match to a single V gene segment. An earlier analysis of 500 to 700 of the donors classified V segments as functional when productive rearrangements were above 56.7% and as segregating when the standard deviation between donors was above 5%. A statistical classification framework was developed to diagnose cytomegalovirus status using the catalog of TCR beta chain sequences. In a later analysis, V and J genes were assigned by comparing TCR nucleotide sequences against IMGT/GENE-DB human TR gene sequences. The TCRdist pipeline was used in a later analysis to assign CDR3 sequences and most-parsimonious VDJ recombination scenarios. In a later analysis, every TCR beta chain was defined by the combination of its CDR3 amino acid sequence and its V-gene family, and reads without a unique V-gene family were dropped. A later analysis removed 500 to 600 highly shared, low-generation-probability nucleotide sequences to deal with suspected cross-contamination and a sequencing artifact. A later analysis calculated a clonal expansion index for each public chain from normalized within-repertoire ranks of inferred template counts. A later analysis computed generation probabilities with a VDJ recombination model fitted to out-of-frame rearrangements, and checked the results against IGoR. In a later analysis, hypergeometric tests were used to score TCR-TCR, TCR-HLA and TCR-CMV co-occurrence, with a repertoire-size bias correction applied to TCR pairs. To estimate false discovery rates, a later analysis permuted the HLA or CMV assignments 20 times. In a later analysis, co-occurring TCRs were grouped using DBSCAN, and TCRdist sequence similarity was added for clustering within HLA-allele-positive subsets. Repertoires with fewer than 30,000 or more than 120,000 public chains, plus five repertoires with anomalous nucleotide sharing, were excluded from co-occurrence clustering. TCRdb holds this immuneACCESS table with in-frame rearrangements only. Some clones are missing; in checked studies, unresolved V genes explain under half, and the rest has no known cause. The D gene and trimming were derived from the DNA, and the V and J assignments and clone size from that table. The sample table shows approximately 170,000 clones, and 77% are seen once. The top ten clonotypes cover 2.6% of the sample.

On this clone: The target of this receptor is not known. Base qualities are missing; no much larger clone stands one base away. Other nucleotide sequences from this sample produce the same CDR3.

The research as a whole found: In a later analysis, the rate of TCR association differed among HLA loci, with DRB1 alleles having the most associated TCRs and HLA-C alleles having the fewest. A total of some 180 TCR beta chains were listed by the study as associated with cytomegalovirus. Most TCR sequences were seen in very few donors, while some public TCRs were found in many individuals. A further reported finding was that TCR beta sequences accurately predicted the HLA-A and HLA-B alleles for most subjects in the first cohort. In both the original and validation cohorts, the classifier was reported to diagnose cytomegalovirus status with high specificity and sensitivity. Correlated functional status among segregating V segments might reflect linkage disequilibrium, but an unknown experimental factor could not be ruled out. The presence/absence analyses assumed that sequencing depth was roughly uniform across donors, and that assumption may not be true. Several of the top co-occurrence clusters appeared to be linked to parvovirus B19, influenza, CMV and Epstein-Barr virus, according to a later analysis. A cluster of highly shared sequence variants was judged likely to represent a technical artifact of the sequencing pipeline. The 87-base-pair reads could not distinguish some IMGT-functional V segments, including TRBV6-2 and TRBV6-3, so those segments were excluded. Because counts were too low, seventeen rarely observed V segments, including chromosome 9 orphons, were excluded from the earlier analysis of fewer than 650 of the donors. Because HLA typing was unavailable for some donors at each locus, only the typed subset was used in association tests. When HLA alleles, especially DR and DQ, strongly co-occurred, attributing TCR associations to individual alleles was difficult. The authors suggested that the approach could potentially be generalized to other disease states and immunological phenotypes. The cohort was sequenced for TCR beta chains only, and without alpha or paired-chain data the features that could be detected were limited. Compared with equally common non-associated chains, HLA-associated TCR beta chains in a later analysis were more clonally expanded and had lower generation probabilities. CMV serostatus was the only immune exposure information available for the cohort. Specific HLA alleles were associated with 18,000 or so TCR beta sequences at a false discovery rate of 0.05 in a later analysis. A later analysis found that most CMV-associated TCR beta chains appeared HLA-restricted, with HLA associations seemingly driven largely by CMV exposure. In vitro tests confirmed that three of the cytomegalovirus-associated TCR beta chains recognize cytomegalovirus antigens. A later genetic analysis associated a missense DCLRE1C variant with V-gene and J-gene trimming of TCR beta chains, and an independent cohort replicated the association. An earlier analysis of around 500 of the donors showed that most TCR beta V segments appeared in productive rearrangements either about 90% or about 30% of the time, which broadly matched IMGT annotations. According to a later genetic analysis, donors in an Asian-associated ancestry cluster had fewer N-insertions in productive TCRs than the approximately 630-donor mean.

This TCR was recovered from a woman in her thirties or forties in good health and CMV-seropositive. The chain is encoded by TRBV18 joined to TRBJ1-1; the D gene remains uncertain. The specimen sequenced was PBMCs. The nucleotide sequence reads TGTGCCAGCTCACGCTATGGCACTGAAGCTTTCTTT. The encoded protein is CASSRYGTEAFF.